This T cell receptor beta chain was identified in a study of blood T cell repertoires in COVID-19. Background on the study: The United States, Italy and Spain provided the acute and convalescent COVID-19 samples. T cells, B-cell-depleted T cells, or PBMCs supplied cDNA or gDNA.

Original processing methods: How many nucleated cells were present was estimated from reference gene primer amplification. Measured with immunoSEQ multiplex PCR; TCRdb has only the in-frame clones, and not every one. V and J calls plus clone size are reproduced from that table; the DNA served to infer D and trimming. In the table there are about 370,000 clones, almost 90% of which are singletons. With 3 bases removed from V and 7 bases from J, the gap between germline ends came to 10 bases. This CDR3 is built from 14 residues. Germline lookup yields CDR1 LNHDA and CDR2 SQIVND (reference sequence). The rearrangement links TRBV19 to TRBJ1-6; perhaps TRBD1 as D (6 bases). Sequencing used peripheral blood. This TCR was sampled from a man aged 18 to 29 with active or convalescent COVID-19. The chain's CDR3 is CASSILTGNSPLHF. The CDR3, as DNA: TGTGCCAGTAGTATTCTAACAGGGAATTCACCCCTCCACTTT.